This T cell receptor beta chain is drawn from a study of PD-L1 blockade in urothelial cancer. The CDR3 loop spans 15 amino acids. V lost 0 bases to trimming and J lost 5 bases, with 9 bases between them. From germline, CDR1 is SGDLS and CDR2 YYNGEE. Measured with immunoSEQ multiplex PCR; TCRdb has only the in-frame clones, and not every one. The repertoire includes 90,000 or so clones, around 87% of them detected once, and 1.5% to 2% sits in the top ten. Documented time point: pretreatment peripheral blood. Urothelial carcinoma affected the patients, and it was locally advanced or metastatic. The sample here was PBMCs, taken around atezolizumab (anti-PD-L1) treatment. This sequence joins TRBV9 and TRBJ1-6; D is possibly TRBD1 (6 bases). The clonotype was recovered from a man in his fifties or sixties with urothelial cancer. In DNA form, the CDR3 reads TGTGCCAGCAGCGTAGAGCCAGGGGATAATTCACCCCTCCACTTT. This codes for CASSVEPGDNSPLHF.